The rows below give T cell receptor beta chains drawn from one sample of a study of cytomegalovirus exposure and HLA in healthy donors. Sequencing was performed with immunoSEQ multiplex PCR; in TCRdb, only in-frame clones are kept and a portion is missing. There are roughly 350,000 clones in the sample; just over 85% occur only once, and about 0.8% lies in the top ten. Sequenced sample: PBMCs. The receptors were sampled from a woman between 18 and 29 years old in good health and CMV-seronegative. Both conserved end residues are part of each CDR3. The D gene is left open where the match is weak. The listing skips clone size in some rows; elsewhere it reads once, few, many or a size class.

TGTGCCTGGAGGGCGGATTCGGAGACCCAGTACTTC CAWRADSETQYF . TRBJ2-5 . TRBV30
TGTGCCATCAGGGAGGGGGTGACAGGGAGGACCTCGGGGGACGAGCAGTACTTC CAIREGVTGRTSGDEQYF . TRBJ2-7 . TRBV10-3
TGTGCCAGCAATGAGCTTTCCTATAGCATCGCAGATACGCAGTATTTT CASNELSYSIADTQYF . TRBJ2-3 . TRBV28
TGTGCCAGCAGCGTAGTAGCACTAGCGGGAGGGGGTGAGCAGTTCTTC CASSVVALAGGGEQFF . TRBJ2-1 TRBD2 TRBV9
TGTGCCAGCAGGCCCAGTCAGGACTTCGGGGAGCTGTTTTTT CASRPSQDFGELFF few TRBJ2-2 . TRBV11-3
TGTGCCAGCAACTTGAACGTGAACACTGAAGCTTTCTTT CASNLNVNTEAFF . TRBJ1-1 . TRBV2
TGCAGCGTCGGCGGGGGAGATGAGCAGTTCTTC CSVGGGDEQFF . TRBJ2-1 TRBD2 TRBV29-1
TGTGCCAGTAGTTTTGACAGCAACACCGGGGAGCTGTTTTTT CASSFDSNTGELFF . TRBJ2-2 . TRBV19
TGTGCCAGCAGCCAACTAGCGGTGCAGGATGAGCAGTACTTC CASSQLAVQDEQYF . TRBJ2-7 . TRBV21-1
TGCAGCGTCACCGTAGCGGGAGTGGGGACAGATACGCAGTATTTT CSVTVAGVGTDTQYF once TRBJ2-3 TRBD2 TRBV29-1
TGTGCCAGCAGCCTACTGGACAGTCCTAATCAGCCCCAGCATTTT CASSLLDSPNQPQHF few TRBJ1-5 . TRBV7-9
TGTGCCAGCAGCAGCTCCTACGGGGATACGCAGTATTTT CASSSSYGDTQYF . TRBJ2-3 . TRBV7-2
TGTGCCAGTACCTGGACTAGCGGGAGGGGGGAGCTGTTTTTT CASTWTSGRGELFF once TRBJ2-2 TRBD2 TRBV19
TGTGCCAGCAGCCCCCAGGGTGGGAACACTGAAGCTTTCTTT CASSPQGGNTEAFF . TRBJ1-1 . TRBV5-4
TGTGCCAGCAGCGTACTGGACAGATACCCCTACAATGAGCAGTTCTTC CASSVLDRYPYNEQFF . TRBJ2-1 . TRBV9